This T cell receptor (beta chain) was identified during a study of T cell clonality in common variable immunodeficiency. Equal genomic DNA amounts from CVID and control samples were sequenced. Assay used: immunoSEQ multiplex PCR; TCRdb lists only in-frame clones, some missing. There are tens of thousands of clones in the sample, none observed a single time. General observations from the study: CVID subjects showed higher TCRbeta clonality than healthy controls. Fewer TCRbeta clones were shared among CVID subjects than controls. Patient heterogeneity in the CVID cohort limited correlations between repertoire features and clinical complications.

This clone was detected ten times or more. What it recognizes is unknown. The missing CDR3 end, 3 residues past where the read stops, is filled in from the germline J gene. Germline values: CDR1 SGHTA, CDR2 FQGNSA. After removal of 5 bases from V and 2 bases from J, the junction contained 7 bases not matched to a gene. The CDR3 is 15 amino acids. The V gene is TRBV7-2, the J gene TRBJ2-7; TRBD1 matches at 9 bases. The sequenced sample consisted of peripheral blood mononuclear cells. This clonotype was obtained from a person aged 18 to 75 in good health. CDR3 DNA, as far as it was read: TGTGCCAGCAGCACTCAAACAGGGGGCCCCTACGAG. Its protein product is CASSTQTGGPYE. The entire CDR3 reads CASSTQTGGPYEQYF.